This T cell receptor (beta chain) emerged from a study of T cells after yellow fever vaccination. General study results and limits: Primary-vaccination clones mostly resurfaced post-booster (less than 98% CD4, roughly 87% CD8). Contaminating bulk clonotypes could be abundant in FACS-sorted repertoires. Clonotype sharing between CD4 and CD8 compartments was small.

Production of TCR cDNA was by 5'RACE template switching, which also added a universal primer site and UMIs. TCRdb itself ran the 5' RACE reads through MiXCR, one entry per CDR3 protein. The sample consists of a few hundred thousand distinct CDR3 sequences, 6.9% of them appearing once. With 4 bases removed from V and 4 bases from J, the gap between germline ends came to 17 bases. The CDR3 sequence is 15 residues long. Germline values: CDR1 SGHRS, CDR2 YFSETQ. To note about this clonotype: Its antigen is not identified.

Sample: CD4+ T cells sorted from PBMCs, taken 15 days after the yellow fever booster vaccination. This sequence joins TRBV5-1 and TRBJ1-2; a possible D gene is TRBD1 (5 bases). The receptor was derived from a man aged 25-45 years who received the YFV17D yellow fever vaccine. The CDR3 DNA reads TGCGCCAGCAGCGCGAACCCCTCGACAGCCTATGGCTACACCTTC. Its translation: CASSANPSTAYGYTF.